This record covers a single T cell receptor (beta chain). The antigen remains unidentified. This table comes from immunoSEQ multiplex PCR, and its TCRdb copy is limited to in-frame clones, with some not included. The sample lists about 18,000 clones, 86% occurring once. The sample belongs to a study of PD-1 blockade in classical Hodgkin lymphoma. Study outcomes and limitations: Reasons behind the repertoire differences stay unclear, perhaps disease activity or earlier therapy.

There are 15 residues in the CDR3. Deletions cut 6 bases from V and 3 bases from J, with 15 bases between. The V gene's germline CDR1 is MNHNS and CDR2 SASEGT. Every patient experienced relapse after autologous stem cell transplantation, and brentuximab vedotin exposure varied. The chain employs TRBV6-1 and TRBJ1-5, with D perhaps TRBD1 (5 bases). The source was peripheral blood mononuclear cells (PBMCs), collected before the second cycle of nivolumab. This receptor was identified in a human donor with classical Hodgkin lymphoma. CDR3 sequence reads: CASRAGTQVNQPQHF. The CDR3 region has the DNA TGTGCCAGCAGAGCCGGGACCCAGGTCAATCAGCCCCAGCATTTT.